These 23 T cell receptor beta chains were all obtained from the same sample, sequenced in a study of cytotoxic CD8 clonotypes in ibrutinib-treated CLL. Here immunoSEQ multiplex PCR was the method, and the copy in TCRdb shows in-frame clones only, minus some. The data contain approximately 140,000 clones, approximately 75% of them singletons. Sample: PBMCs, taken after 12 months of ibrutinib treatment. These receptors originate from a human donor with chronic lymphocytic leukemia.

The chain uses TRBV7-2 and TRBJ2-3, with D uncertain. The CDR3 consists of 16 residues. V lost 2 bases, J lost 2 bases, and 14 bases lay in between. Germline V gives CDR1 SGHTA, CDR2 FQGNSA. This chain's CDR3 is CASSLWANQNTDTQYF. The DNA of the CDR3 is TGTGCCAGCAGCTTATGGGCCAACCAAAACACAGATACGCAGTATTTT.

The chain couples TRBV10-3 to TRBJ2-7; 7 nucleotides line up with TRBD1. The CDR3 contains 14 residues. CDR1 and CDR2 (germline): ENHRY, SYGVKD. V was pared by 6 bases and J by 6 bases, with 11 bases of the junction left unmatched. The CDR3 protein is CAISPGQIIGEQYF. CDR3 bases: TGTGCCATCAGCCCGGGACAGATTATCGGCGAGCAGTACTTC.

This chain links TRBV30 with TRBJ2-3, with 14 positions matching TRBD2. Trimming cost V 5 bases and J 4 bases; bases outside gene matches: 8. The CDR3 consists of 16 residues. CDR1 is GTSNPN and CDR2 is SVGIG in the germline V gene (reference sequence). CDR3 sequence: CAWRPGTSGRADTQYF. In nucleotides, the CDR3 is TGTGCCTGGCGGCCCGGGACTAGCGGGAGAGCAGATACGCAGTATTTT.

This clone has just one count. The chain carries TRBV11-2 and TRBJ1-3; a weak D match, TRBD1 (5 bases). Between the trimmed V and J ends, which lost 3 bases and 2 bases, there was a span of 8 bases. From germline, CDR1 is SGHAT and CDR2 FQNNGV. The length of the CDR3 is 14 residues. The chain's CDR3 is CASSFGTAGNTIYF. CDR3 DNA: TGTGCCAGCAGCTTCGGGACGGCTGGAAACACCATATATTTT.

The J gene is TRBJ2-3, the V gene TRBV6-5; D ambiguous. Germline V gene lookup returns CDR1 MNHEY and CDR2 SVGAGI. Trimming removed 0 bases at V and 4 bases at J, with 11 bases between. The CDR3 runs to 15 residues. This CDR3 is CASSYSHFRSDTQYF. The CDR3 region has the DNA TGTGCCAGCAGTTACTCGCATTTTCGGTCAGATACGCAGTATTTT.

The rearrangement joins TRBV7-2 to TRBJ1-6, with a tentative D call TRBD1 (5 bases). Germline lookup yields CDR1 SGHTA and CDR2 FQGNSA. Trimming pared 1 base from V and 6 bases from J, leaving 10 bases between. The CDR3 is made up of 15 amino acids. The CDR3: CASSLVQVFNSPLHF. The CDR3 bases are TGTGCCAGCAGCTTAGTACAGGTCTTTAATTCACCCCTCCACTTT. Full variable domain (missing parts from reference TRBV7-2 and TRBJ1-6): GAGVSQSPSNKVTEKGKDVELRCDPISGHTALYWYRQSLGQGLEFLIYFQGNSAPDKSGLPSDRFSAERTGGSVSTLTIQRTQQEDSAVYLCASSLVQVFNSPLHFGNGTRLTVT.

This chain links TRBV6-5 with TRBJ2-7; TRBD1 aligns across 7 bases. J gave up 1 base and V 7 bases, and 7 bases lay outside the gene matches. The V gene's germline CDR1 is MNHEY and CDR2 SVGAGI. This CDR3 has 14 amino acids. CDR3 DNA: TGTGCCAGCACCCGACAGGGACCATCCTACGAGCAGTACTTC. The encoded protein is CASTRQGPSYEQYF.

The V and J genes are TRBV30 and TRBJ2-1, with 14 bases aligning to TRBD2. Germline V gene lookup returns CDR1 GTSNPN and CDR2 SVGIG (reference sequence). The CDR3 spans 18 residues. With 7 bases clipped from V and 2 bases from J, the junction kept 13 bases outside the gene matches. The CDR3 is CAFSPGLAGVAAYNEQFF. The CDR3 bases are TGTGCCTTTTCCCCGGGACTAGCGGGAGTAGCGGCCTACAATGAGCAGTTCTTC.

The V gene is TRBV4-3, the J gene TRBJ2-3; TRBD2 might be the D (5 bases). Per the germline V gene, CDR1 is LGHNA and CDR2 is YSLEER. The CDR3 loop spans 17 amino acids. V was cut by 4 bases and J by 0 bases, with 17 bases left in between. As DNA, the CDR3 is TGCGCCAGCAGCCTCCACCCAGCGGAAACTAGCACAGATACGCAGTATTTT. Residues: CASSLHPAETSTDTQYF.

This clone has more than one count but fewer than ten. The CDR3 region is CAWSGPSVGDGYGYTF. The CDR3, as DNA: TGTGCCTGGAGTGGCCCCAGTGTAGGGGACGGCTATGGCTACACCTTC. The chain has TRBV30 and TRBJ1-2, with D possibly TRBD1 on 5 matching bases. Trimming took off 1 base at V and 4 bases at J, with 19 bases between the two ends. Germline V gene data show CDR1 as GTSNPN and CDR2 as SVGIG (reference sequence). The CDR3 sequence is 16 residues long.

V is TRBV27 and J is TRBJ1-4; D remains unclear. The CDR3 has 11 amino acids. Germline V gene sequence: CDR1 MNHEY, CDR2 SMNVEV (reference sequence). Trimming cost V 8 bases and J 8 bases, with 9 bases left between them. This CDR3 is CASAIGEKLFF. The DNA for the CDR3 is TGTGCCAGCGCCATCGGGGAAAAACTGTTTTTT.

The chain is built from TRBV11-3 and TRBJ1-1, with D possibly being TRBD1 (5 bases). Germline values: CDR1 SGHNT, CDR2 YENEEA. The V end was cut by 3 bases, the J end by 4 bases, with 9 bases between. The CDR3 length is 13 residues. In DNA, the CDR3 is TGTGCCAGCAGCTTCGGGGGAATCACTGAAGCTTTCTTT. This encodes CASSFGGITEAFF.

The rearrangement uses TRBV19 and TRBJ1-1; 7 positions agree with TRBD1. The germline V gene has CDR1 LNHDA and CDR2 SQIVND (reference sequence). The trim removed 0 bases at V and 6 bases at J, leaving 7 bases unmatched. There are 15 residues in the CDR3. CDR3 sequence: CASSIDERQGAEAFF. In nucleotides, the CDR3 is TGTGCCAGTAGTATAGATGAAAGGCAGGGGGCTGAAGCTTTCTTT.

The chain uses TRBV7-9 and TRBJ2-7, with 7 nucleotides matching TRBD1. CDR3 length: 18 residues. In germline, CDR1 is SEHNR, CDR2 FQNEAQ (reference sequence). Losses at the gene ends were 4 bases for V and 0 bases for J; bases not matched to a gene: 15. The CDR3 here is CASSSGILGRDSSYEQYF. The CDR3, as DNA: TGTGCCAGCAGCTCAGGAATCCTAGGCAGGGACAGCTCCTACGAGCAGTACTTC.

V and J are TRBV30 and TRBJ1-2, with no clear D. V shed 6 bases and J shed 8 bases, with 13 bases lying between them. This CDR3 contains 11 residues. Germline V gives CDR1 GTSNPN, CDR2 SVGIG (reference sequence). CDR3 sequence: CACDTSGGYTF. The DNA for the CDR3 is TGTGCCTGCGATACGAGTGGAGGCTACACCTTC.

Only one count was recorded for this clone. This chain links TRBV7-9 with TRBJ2-7; D not resolved. The CDR3 contains 13 residues. V lost 2 bases to trimming and J lost 1 base, with 6 bases between them. Germline CDR1 SEHNR, CDR2 FQNEAQ (reference sequence). CDR3 nucleotides: TGTGCCAGCAGCTTATACACATCCTACGAGCAGTACTTC. It codes for CASSLYTSYEQYF.

This clone has just a few counts. This rearrangement joins TRBV19 to TRBJ1-2; D might be TRBD1 (5 bases). V lost 1 base and J 6 bases, leaving 9 bases between the germline ends. Germline values: CDR1 LNHDA, CDR2 SQIVND (reference sequence). The CDR3 totals 13 residues. The CDR3 protein is CASSIGQLDGYTF. As DNA, the CDR3 is TGTGCCAGTAGTATAGGACAGTTGGATGGCTACACCTTC.

V usage is TRBV9 and J usage is TRBJ2-3, with D perhaps matching TRBD1 or TRBD2 (5 bases each). The CDR3 is made up of 11 amino acids. CDR1 and CDR2 from the germline V gene are SGDLS and YYNGEE. The V gene lost 0 bases and the J gene lost 12 bases, with 8 bases spanning the gap. Written as DNA, the CDR3 is TGTGCCAGCAGCGTAGGGGACCCCCAGTATTTT. This codes for CASSVGDPQYF.

This clone has only a few counts. The CDR3 region has the DNA TGTGCCAGCAGTTTCCAAGGACAGGTCGGTTCGGTCGAGAACATTCAGTACTTC. It translates to CASSFQGQVGSVENIQYF. The V and J genes are TRBV27 and TRBJ2-4; 7 bases align to TRBD1. The V gene's germline CDR1 is MNHEY and CDR2 SMNVEV (reference sequence). V lost 3 bases, J lost 7 bases, and 18 bases stayed unmatched. The CDR3 totals 18 residues.

The V call is TRBV7-2, the J call TRBJ2-3; 9 bases agree with TRBD1. J was trimmed by 2 bases and V by 5 bases; bases with no gene match: 8. The length of the CDR3 is 16 residues. Germline assignment: CDR1 SGHTA and CDR2 FQGNSA. The chain's CDR3 is CASSLLGQGYTDTQYF. The CDR3 coding sequence is TGTGCCAGCAGCCTGCTGGGACAGGGATACACAGATACGCAGTATTTT.

V gene TRBV7-2 combines with J gene TRBJ1-1; 9 bases are shared with TRBD1. Germline V gene lookup returns CDR1 SGHTA and CDR2 FQGNSA. The trim removed 5 bases at V and 3 bases at J, leaving 7 bases unmatched. The CDR3 has 15 residues. The CDR3 nucleotides are TGTGCCAGCAGCCCACTGACAGGGGGGGACACTGAAGCTTTCTTT. It translates to CASSPLTGGDTEAFF.

This chain uses TRBV5-1 with TRBJ1-1, with D perhaps TRBD1 (5 bases). V lost 3 bases, J lost 1 base, and 10 bases lay in between. This CDR3 contains 14 residues. In germline, CDR1 is SGHRS, CDR2 YFSETQ. CDR3 sequence reads: CASSSGTGNTEAFF. The CDR3 bases are TGCGCCAGCAGCTCCGGGACGGGGAACACTGAAGCTTTCTTT.

The V gene is TRBV18, the J gene TRBJ1-5; D gene uncertain. The CDR3 consists of 15 residues. Deletions cut 3 bases from V and 6 bases from J, with 15 bases between. Germline assignment: CDR1 KGHSH and CDR2 LQKENI. CDR3 bases: TGTGCCAGCTCACCTGATAGAGGAGGCGGTCAGCCCCAGCATTTT. Translation gives CASSPDRGGGQPQHF. The full variable domain, rest sourced from reference TRBV18 and TRBJ1-5, is NAGVMQNPRHLVRRRGQEARLRCSPMKGHSHVYWYRQLPEEGLKFMVYLQKENIIDESGMPKERFSAEFPKEGPSILRIQQVVRGDSAAYFCASSPDRGGGQPQHFGDGTRLSIL.